This T cell receptor beta chain was found in a study of blood T cell repertoires in COVID-19. Study details: Samples representing acute and convalescent COVID-19 were sourced from the United States, Italy and Spain. Sources were T cells, B-cell-depleted T cells, or PBMCs; the material itself was cDNA or gDNA.

In the original processing: Estimated nucleated cell counts came from reference gene primer amplification. The method was immunoSEQ multiplex PCR; TCRdb's version includes in-frame clones alone and lacks a portion of them. V and J calls and clone size are those listed in that table; D and trimming were worked out from the DNA. This sample yields around 200,000 clones, of which about 86% are seen a single time; 8.6% belongs to the top ten. Looked up from germline, CDR1 is SQVTM and CDR2 is ANQGSEA. The CDR3 extends over 14 amino acids. V was pared by 3 bases and J by 6 bases, with 17 bases between. The V gene is TRBV29-1, the J gene TRBJ2-5; D possibly corresponds to TRBD1 (5 bases). This TCR was recovered from a man aged 35-49 years with active or convalescent COVID-19. Sequencing input: peripheral blood. The CDR3 nucleotides read TGCAGCGTTGAGGTCGGGTGGGCAGGGAAGACCCAGTACTTC. Translated: CSVEVGWAGKTQYF.